One and the same sample provided the 30 T cell receptor beta chains below, sequenced in a study of cytomegalovirus exposure and HLA in healthy donors. PCR was performed using 60 Vbeta and 13 Jbeta primers. Profiled with immunoSEQ multiplex PCR; TCRdb holds only in-frame clones, not every one. Found here are approximately 110,000 clones, about 73% of them singletons; the top ten hold about 4.4%. The sample was PBMCs. These receptors came from a woman in her forties or fifties in good health and CMV-seropositive.

This sequence joins TRBV19 and TRBJ2-3, with D tentatively TRBD2 (6 bases). Germline V gene sequence: CDR1 LNHDA, CDR2 SQIVND (reference sequence). The CDR3 is 14 residues long. V was pared by 7 bases and J by 4 bases, with 15 bases between. The CDR3, as DNA: TGTGCCAGTATGGCCTCTTGGGAGGCAGATACGCAGTATTTT. Translation gives CASMASWEADTQYF.

This clone was recorded many times. V usage is TRBV4-2 and J usage is TRBJ1-2; possibly TRBD1 for D (6 bases). V shed 3 bases and J shed 8 bases, with 19 bases lying between them. In germline, CDR1 is LGHNA, CDR2 YNFKEQ. This CDR3 contains 15 residues. CDR3 nucleotide sequence: TGTGCCAGCAGCCATGAGGATGGGGGGCGGGGGGGCTACACCTTC. Translating it yields CASSHEDGGRGGYTF.

The chain uses TRBV19 and TRBJ2-7; D unclear. The CDR3 loop spans 11 amino acids. Between the trimmed V and J ends, which lost 7 bases and 8 bases, there was a span of 12 bases. Germline CDR1 reads LNHDA; CDR2 reads SQIVND (reference sequence). The CDR3 region is CASIDMSKQYF. CDR3 nucleotides: TGTGCCAGTATAGATATGTCTAAGCAGTACTTC.

J is TRBJ1-2 and V is TRBV4-2; weak D call: TRBD1 (6 bases). Per germline, CDR1 LGHNA and CDR2 YNFKEQ. This CDR3 spans 15 amino acids. V was pared by 0 bases and J by 6 bases, with 14 bases between. CDR3 region: CASSQEGGGYNGYTF. CDR3 nucleotides: TGTGCCAGCAGCCAAGAAGGGGGGGGATATAATGGCTACACCTTC.

The chain links TRBV7-8 to TRBJ1-1; D might be TRBD1 (5 bases). The CDR3 is 13 residues long. V was shortened by 4 bases and J by 5 bases, with 11 bases between the two germline ends. The germline V gene encodes CDR1 SGHVS and CDR2 FQNEAQ. The CDR3 sequence: CASSWGVGTEAFF. Written as DNA, the CDR3 is TGTGCCAGCAGCTGGGGGGTCGGGACTGAAGCTTTCTTT.

V gene TRBV7-3 combines with J gene TRBJ2-3, with D possibly TRBD2 on 5 matching bases. V dropped 8 bases and J dropped 0 bases, with 12 bases sitting between them. The CDR3 length is 14 residues. Germline V gives CDR1 SGHTA, CDR2 FQGTGA. For the CDR3, the DNA is TGTGCCAGCGCCTTAGGACTGAGCACAGATACGCAGTATTTT. It encodes CASALGLSTDTQYF.

The chain couples TRBV6-5 to TRBJ1-1, with 7 bases identical to TRBD1. The germline V gene encodes CDR1 MNHEY and CDR2 SVGAGI. The CDR3 spans 14 residues. V lost 6 bases and J lost 1; bases outside the gene matches: 5. CDR3 DNA sequence: TGTGCCAGCAGCCGGGGACAGTCGAACACTGAAGCTTTCTTT. Translation: CASSRGQSNTEAFF.

DNA for the CDR3: TGTGCCAGTACCGAGGGACAGGGTCACTCCCCCACGTACTTC. This translates into CASTEGQGHSPTYF. The V call is TRBV19, the J call TRBJ2-5; 9 nucleotides line up with TRBD1. Germline values: CDR1 LNHDA, CDR2 SQIVND (reference sequence). The CDR3 has 14 amino acids. V dropped 7 bases and J dropped 13; count of bases not matched to a gene: 16. Full variable domain (outside the CDR3, taken from reference TRBV19 and TRBJ2-5): DGGITQSPKYLFRKEGQNVTLSCEQNLNHDAMYWYRQDPGQGLRLIYYSQIVNDFQKGDIAEGYSVSREKKESFPLTVTSAQKNPTAFYLCASTEGQGHSPTYFGPGTRLLVL.

V and J are TRBV5-1 and TRBJ2-7; maybe TRBD1 (6 bases). Germline loops: CDR1 SGHRS, CDR2 YFSETQ. The CDR3 length is 13 residues. Trimming removed 4 bases from V and 6 bases from J, with 14 bases in between. The CDR3, as DNA: TGCGCCAGCAGCGCAGGACAGCGAGGCGAGCAGTACTTC. This gives the protein CASSAGQRGEQYF.

This rearrangement joins TRBV28 to TRBJ1-3; D is uncertain. V was shortened by 5 bases and J by 0 bases, with 14 bases between the two germline ends. Germline values: CDR1 MDHEN, CDR2 SYDVKM. This CDR3 contains 16 residues. The CDR3 reads CASSPLGLNSGNTIYF. CDR3 bases: TGTGCCAGCAGTCCATTAGGACTGAACTCTGGAAACACCATATATTTT.

This chain connects TRBV5-1 to TRBJ1-4; 7 bases fit TRBD1. This CDR3 comprises 14 residues. Trimming at V came to 3 bases and at J to 2 bases, leaving 1 base not matched to a gene. The germline gives CDR1 SGHRS, CDR2 YFSETQ. The CDR3 DNA follows: TGCGCCAGCAGCTCGGGACAGACTAATGAAAAACTGTTTTTT. This sequence encodes CASSSGQTNEKLFF.

The chain employs TRBV6-5 and TRBJ1-5; TRBD1 matches at 11 bases. The CDR3 has 15 residues. Germline V gene data show CDR1 as MNHEY and CDR2 as SVGAGI. The V segment lost 6 bases and the J segment 2 bases; nucleotides outside the gene matches: 3. The CDR3 spells CASRKGQGGNQPQHF. The CDR3 bases are TGTGCCAGCAGAAAGGGACAGGGGGGCAATCAGCCCCAGCATTTT.

The V gene is TRBV19, the J gene TRBJ1-1; 7 positions match TRBD1. The CDR3 totals 13 residues. Germline CDR1 is LNHDA and CDR2 is SQIVND (reference sequence). Losses at the gene ends were 8 bases for V and 8 bases for J; bases not matched to a gene: 11. CDR3 in amino acids: CASGRGQPREAFF. DNA for the CDR3: TGTGCCAGTGGAAGGGGGCAACCTAGGGAAGCTTTCTTT.

The table lists this clone with a few counts. The gene calls are TRBV2 and TRBJ1-6, with 7 bases identical to TRBD1. After removal of 5 bases from V and 0 bases from J, the junction contained 4 bases not matched to a gene. CDR1 SNHLY and CDR2 FYNNEI come from the germline V gene. The CDR3 length is 16 residues. CDR3 protein: CASSRDSSSYNSPLHF. CDR3 nucleotides: TGTGCCAGCAGTCGGGACAGTAGCTCCTATAATTCACCCCTCCACTTT. Full variable domain (remainder filled in from reference TRBV2 and TRBJ1-6): EPEVTQTPSHQVTQMGQEVILRCVPISNHLYFYWYRQILGQKVEFLVSFYNNEISEKSEIFDDQFSVERPDGSNFTLKIRSTKLEDSAMYFCASSRDSSSYNSPLHFGNGTRLTVT.

The chain carries TRBV7-2 and TRBJ1-2; D call uncertain. The V and J ends lost 2 bases and 4 bases respectively, with 14 bases between them. CDR1 SGHTA and CDR2 FQGNSA come from the germline V gene. There are 15 residues in the CDR3. The DNA of the CDR3 is TGTGCCAGCAGCTTAATACATCCGCCTTTCTATGGCTACACCTTC. It is translated as CASSLIHPPFYGYTF.

This clone was seen a single time. The chain is built from TRBV4-2 and TRBJ2-7; D is unclear. The CDR3 spans 16 residues. The V gene's germline CDR1 is LGHNA and CDR2 YNFKEQ. V dropped 2 bases and J dropped 0 bases, with 14 bases sitting between them. The DNA of the CDR3 is TGTGCCAGCAGCCAAATACCGACACGTAGCTCCTACGAGCAGTACTTC. Translating gives CASSQIPTRSSYEQYF.

This chain links TRBV2 with TRBJ1-2, with a weak D call TRBD1 (5 bases). CDR3 length: 13 amino acids. CDR1 is SNHLY and CDR2 is FYNNEI in the germline V gene. V was trimmed by 4 bases and J by 3 bases, leaving 9 bases between them. CDR3 amino acids: CASSVSTDYGYTF. For the CDR3, the DNA is TGTGCCAGCAGTGTCTCGACAGACTATGGCTACACCTTC.

V and J are TRBV10-3 and TRBJ1-5, with 7 bases identical to TRBD1. CDR1 and CDR2 (germline): ENHRY, SYGVKD. The CDR3 extends over 19 amino acids. The junction had 15 bases not matched to a gene; V was cut back by 4 bases and J by 0 bases. Here the CDR3 DNA reads TGTGCCATCAGTGTAACGAGGGTAAGGGACAGCAATAGCAATCAGCCCCAGCATTTT. Residues: CAISVTRVRDSNSNQPQHF.

The V gene is TRBV15, the J gene TRBJ1-5; D not certain. From germline, CDR1 is LNHNV and CDR2 YYDKDF (reference sequence). The CDR3 has 12 residues. The ends were cut back, 1 base at V and 9 bases at J, with 7 bases in the middle. The CDR3: CATSRVSGPQHF. CDR3 bases: TGTGCCACCAGCAGAGTGTCAGGGCCCCAGCATTTT.

The chain is built from TRBV28 and TRBJ1-5; perhaps TRBD1 as D (6 bases). The CDR3 spans 17 residues. Trimming cost V 4 bases and J 2 bases, with 18 bases left between them. Germline V CDR1 and CDR2: MDHEN, SYDVKM. The CDR3 loop reads CASSSFLKTGRNQPQHF. In nucleotides, the CDR3 is TGTGCCAGCAGTTCCTTCCTAAAGACAGGCCGCAATCAGCCCCAGCATTTT.

The chain carries TRBV10-3 and TRBJ1-3; weak D call: TRBD1 (6 bases). Germline V lookup: CDR1 ENHRY, CDR2 SYGVKD. Trimming shortened V by 7 bases and J by 0 bases, and 22 bases separated the two germline ends. The length of the CDR3 is 18 residues. CDR3 protein: CAIMVPTIHRVSGNTIYF. In nucleotides, the CDR3 is TGTGCCATCATGGTTCCCACCATCCACAGGGTCTCTGGAAACACCATATATTTT.

The chain is built from TRBV28 and TRBJ1-2; D call uncertain. Germline CDR1 reads MDHEN; CDR2 reads SYDVKM. The CDR3 has 16 residues. V gave up 9 bases and J gave up 7 bases, with 27 bases separating them. CDR3 nucleotides: TGTGCCAGTACCATGGGAGGGTTTGAGGCTTCGAGTGGCTACACCTTC. It codes for CASTMGGFEASSGYTF.

This chain links TRBV7-9 with TRBJ2-7, with 8 bases that match TRBD2. CDR1 SEHNR and CDR2 FQNEAQ come from the germline V gene (reference sequence). The CDR3 loop spans 14 amino acids. Germline trimming cut 3 bases from V and 4 bases from J; bases unmatched to any gene: 5. This CDR3 is CASSFGGARYEQYF. CDR3 DNA sequence: TGTGCCAGCAGCTTCGGGGGGGCTAGGTACGAGCAGTACTTC.

This chain's CDR3 is CASSPRQHNSPLHF. For the CDR3, the DNA is TGTGCCAGCTCACCCCGACAGCATAATTCACCCCTCCACTTT. The chain couples TRBV18 to TRBJ1-6, with TRBD1 as a possible D gene (5 bases). This CDR3 is built from 14 residues. The V and J ends lost 3 bases and 5 bases respectively, with 8 bases between them. CDR1 is KGHSH, CDR2 LQKENI, per germline. Complete variable domain (other parts from reference TRBV18 and TRBJ1-6): NAGVMQNPRHLVRRRGQEARLRCSPMKGHSHVYWYRQLPEEGLKFMVYLQKENIIDESGMPKERFSAEFPKEGPSILRIQQVVRGDSAAYFCASSPRQHNSPLHFGNGTRLTVT.

V usage is TRBV14 and J usage is TRBJ2-3; 10 bases are shared with TRBD2. The V and J ends lost 2 bases and 3 bases, in that order; junction bases with no gene match: 2. Germline CDR1 and CDR2: SGHDN and FVKESK. The CDR3 is made up of 15 amino acids. CDR3 nucleotides: TGTGCCAGCAGCCAACTAGCGGGGGCGACAGATACGCAGTATTTT. This gives the protein CASSQLAGATDTQYF. Full variable domain (remainder filled in from reference TRBV14 and TRBJ2-3): EAGVTQFPSHSVIEKGQTVTLRCDPISGHDNLYWYRRVMGKEIKFLLHFVKESKQDESGMPNNRFLAERTGGTYSTLKVQPAELEDSGVYFCASSQLAGATDTQYFGPGTRLTVL.

This clone was seen once. V is TRBV5-1 and J is TRBJ2-1; the match to TRBD2 covers 7 bases. J gave up 5 bases and V 3 bases, and 14 bases lay outside the gene matches. The germline gives CDR1 SGHRS, CDR2 YFSETQ. The CDR3 is made up of 17 amino acids. The CDR3 sequence is CASSSWGGLEGNNEQFF. The CDR3 DNA sequence: TGCGCCAGCAGCTCGTGGGGAGGGCTAGAGGGGAACAATGAGCAGTTCTTC.

The chain uses TRBV7-2 and TRBJ2-5; D ambiguous. V lost 8 bases and J 4 bases, leaving 11 bases between the germline ends. Germline loops: CDR1 SGHTA, CDR2 FQGNSA. The CDR3 consists of 12 residues. The CDR3 protein is CASGHPSETQYF. The CDR3 DNA is TGTGCCAGCGGGCACCCTTCAGAGACCCAGTACTTC. Drawing the rest from reference TRBV7-2 and TRBJ2-5, the complete variable domain is GAGVSQSPSNKVTEKGKDVELRCDPISGHTALYWYRQSLGQGLEFLIYFQGNSAPDKSGLPSDRFSAERTGGSVSTLTIQRTQQEDSAVYLCASGHPSETQYFGPGTRLLVL.

This clone was counted a single time. J is TRBJ2-3 and V is TRBV6-5; TRBD1 agrees at 8 bases. Trimming at V came to 2 bases and at J to 3 bases, leaving 4 bases not matched to a gene. Germline-derived CDR1 and CDR2 are MNHEY and SVGAGI. There are 15 residues in the CDR3. The CDR3 loop reads CASSYAGTGTDTQYF. As DNA, the CDR3 is TGTGCCAGCAGTTACGCAGGGACAGGAACAGATACGCAGTATTTT.

This rearrangement joins TRBV7-9 to TRBJ2-7, with TRBD1 as a possible D gene (6 bases). Trimming stripped 3 bases from V and 2 bases from J, with 11 bases between. The germline CDR1 and CDR2 sequences are SEHNR and FQNEAQ (reference sequence). This CDR3 contains 14 residues. The CDR3 loop reads CASSLDWDTYEQYF. The CDR3 DNA sequence: TGTGCCAGCAGCTTGGACTGGGACACCTACGAGCAGTACTTC.

This sequence joins TRBV15 and TRBJ1-3; 10 bases agree with TRBD1. V was clipped by 0 bases and J by 5 bases; unmatched bases: 4. In germline, CDR1 is LNHNV, CDR2 YYDKDF (reference sequence). The CDR3 is made up of 16 amino acids. CDR3 nucleotides: TGTGCCACCAGCAGAGACGGGACAGGGGAAAGAAACACCATATATTTT. Amino acid sequence: CATSRDGTGERNTIYF.